These 21 T cell receptor beta chains originate from one sample sequenced in a study of beta chain features in type 1 diabetes. The isolated RNA, all of it, was reverse transcribed, so expressed TCRB transcripts were what got sequenced. TCRdb's table, derived via immunoSEQ multiplex PCR, lists solely in-frame clones and lacks some. The table includes around 300,000 clones, around 10% detected once. The sample taken for sequencing was naive CD4+ T cells from blood. These receptors were obtained from a woman aged 25 to 45 in good health.

In this sample, this clone turned up a few times. J is TRBJ2-7 and V is TRBV28; D is perhaps TRBD2 (5 bases). V was pared by 2 bases and J by 9 bases, with 8 bases between. Germline-derived CDR1 and CDR2 are MDHEN and SYDVKM. This CDR3 contains 11 residues. The CDR3: CASSLAEGQYF. In nucleotides, the CDR3 is TGTGCCAGCAGTTTAGCCGAGGGGCAGTACTTC.

The genes are TRBV10-3 and TRBJ2-1, with 11 bases matching TRBD2. The CDR3 spans 14 residues. Trimming removed 2 bases from V and 9 bases from J; junction bases left unmatched: 3. Germline lookup yields CDR1 ENHRY and CDR2 SYGVKD. The CDR3 region is CAISEELAGGEQFF. For the CDR3, the DNA is TGTGCCATCAGTGAGGAGCTAGCGGGGGGTGAGCAGTTCTTC.

A few counts support this clone. The same CDR3 arises from other DNA sequences in this sample as well. CDR3 DNA: TGTGCCAGCAGCCTGGGCCTTCAAGAGACCCAGTACTTC. Translating it yields CASSLGLQETQYF. The rearrangement uses TRBV7-3 and TRBJ2-5; D ambiguous. CDR3 length equals 13 residues. Germline V lookup: CDR1 SGHTA, CDR2 FQGTGA. V dropped 5 bases and J dropped 2 bases, with 9 bases sitting between them.

The sample holds a few counts of this clone. The rearrangement uses TRBV6-1 and TRBJ2-1; a possible D gene is TRBD1 (6 bases). V was trimmed by 3 bases and J by 4 bases, leaving 13 bases between them. The germline V gene encodes CDR1 MNHNS and CDR2 SASEGT. The CDR3 covers 15 residues. Written as DNA, the CDR3 is TGTGCCAGCAGTGAGAGCGTTAGGGGGTACAATGAGCAGTTCTTC. Amino acids: CASSESVRGYNEQFF.

In this sample, this clone turned up a few times. The chain has TRBV6-1 and TRBJ2-5, with 10 bases aligning to TRBD2. The CDR3 loop spans 17 amino acids. Germline values: CDR1 MNHNS, CDR2 SASEGT. The V and J ends lost 1 base and 4 bases, in that order; junction bases with no gene match: 9. CDR3 nucleotide sequence: TGTGCCAGCAGTGAAGGTATAGGACTAGCGGAAGCAGAGACCCAGTACTTC. It translates to CASSEGIGLAEAETQYF.

The chain uses TRBV7-2 and TRBJ2-1, with TRBD2 identical over 11 bases. V trimming: 4 bases; J trimming: 5 bases; junction bases outside the gene matches: 7. The length of the CDR3 is 16 residues. Germline CDR1 reads SGHTA; CDR2 reads FQGNSA. The CDR3 spells CASSSPIAGGDNEQFF. In DNA form, the CDR3 reads TGTGCCAGCAGCTCCCCAATAGCGGGAGGGGACAATGAGCAGTTCTTC. Complete variable domain (other parts from reference TRBV7-2 and TRBJ2-1): GAGVSQSPSNKVTEKGKDVELRCDPISGHTALYWYRQSLGQGLEFLIYFQGNSAPDKSGLPSDRFSAERTGGSVSTLTIQRTQQEDSAVYLCASSSPIAGGDNEQFFGPGTRLTVL.

The chain has TRBV7-9 and TRBJ1-1, with no clear D. Trimming stripped 0 bases from V and 8 bases from J, with 7 bases between. This CDR3 comprises 12 residues. CDR1 and CDR2 (germline): SEHNR, FQNEAQ (reference sequence). CDR3 in DNA: TGTGCCAGCAGCTTAGCGGCTCTGGAAGCTTTCTTT. It specifies CASSLAALEAFF.

This chain links TRBV15 with TRBJ1-4; unclear D gene. V gave up 5 bases and J gave up 0 bases, with 7 bases separating them. The CDR3 is 14 amino acids. CDR1 is LNHNV and CDR2 is YYDKDF in the germline V gene (reference sequence). CDR3 region: CATSPVATNEKLFF. CDR3 nucleotide sequence: TGTGCCACCAGCCCCGTAGCAACTAATGAAAAACTGTTTTTT.

This clone was counted only a few times. The chain carries TRBV18 and TRBJ2-1, with 9 bases fitting TRBD1. Germline-derived CDR1 and CDR2 are KGHSH and LQKENI. V gave up 6 bases and J gave up 5 bases; unmatched junction bases: 2. This CDR3 spans 13 amino acids. The DNA for the CDR3 is TGTGCCAGCTCGAGGGACAGGGACAATGAGCAGTTCTTC. The encoded protein is CASSRDRDNEQFF.

This clone occurred a few times. The V gene is TRBV28, the J gene TRBJ2-1; 7 bases fit TRBD1. Germline V CDR1 and CDR2: MDHEN, SYDVKM. CDR3 length: 15 amino acids. Losses at the gene ends were 4 bases for V and 5 bases for J; bases not matched to a gene: 8. CDR3 nucleotides: TGTGCCAGCAGTTCTGAGCCCGACAGGGACAATGAGCAGTTCTTC. As protein: CASSSEPDRDNEQFF.

The chain joins TRBV28 to TRBJ1-4; TRBD1 aligns across 9 bases. J was trimmed by 5 bases and V by 6 bases; bases with no gene match: 7. The CDR3 is 15 amino acids. Germline loops: CDR1 MDHEN, CDR2 SYDVKM. The CDR3 loop is CASSPSGTGNEKLFF. The CDR3, as DNA: TGTGCCAGCAGCCCGTCCGGGACAGGGAATGAAAAACTGTTTTTT.

Concerning this clone: A read error may produce the germline difference seen at one junction end. The V call is TRBV7-7, the J call TRBJ2-3; 10 bases fit TRBD2. The CDR3 has 15 residues. Germline lookup yields CDR1 SSHAT and CDR2 FNYEAQ (reference sequence). CDR3 sequence reads: CASSFGTSATDTQYF. The CDR3 coding sequence is TGTGCTAGCAGCTTTGGGACTAGCGCCACAGATACGCAGTATTTT.

This clone was seen a few times. The chain recombines TRBV7-9 with TRBJ1-1, with D maybe TRBD1 (5 bases). Germline V CDR1 and CDR2: SEHNR, FQNEAQ (reference sequence). The ends were cut back, 2 bases at V and 0 bases at J, with 10 bases in the middle. The length of the CDR3 is 15 residues. The CDR3 spells CASSLMGRVNTEAFF. CDR3 coding DNA: TGTGCCAGCAGCTTAATGGGCAGGGTGAACACTGAAGCTTTCTTT.

A few counts support this clone. V usage is TRBV30 and J usage is TRBJ2-1, with a possible D match to TRBD1 (6 bases). Trimming took off 1 base at V and 6 bases at J, with 13 bases between the two ends. CDR1 and CDR2 (germline): GTSNPN, SVGIG (reference sequence). The CDR3 length is 14 residues. Written as DNA, the CDR3 is TGTGCCTGGAGTGAACGGGGCAGGGGCAATGAGCAGTTCTTC. Protein product: CAWSERGRGNEQFF.

The rearrangement joins TRBV29-1 to TRBJ1-1, with 7 bases matching TRBD1. Germline CDR1 is SQVTM and CDR2 is ANQGSEA. The CDR3 covers 13 residues. With 4 bases clipped from V and 3 bases from J, the junction kept 5 bases outside the gene matches. The CDR3 reads CSVARQGYTEAFF. The CDR3 coding sequence is TGCAGCGTTGCGCGACAGGGATACACTGAAGCTTTCTTT. Filled out from reference TRBV29-1 and TRBJ1-1, the complete variable domain reads SAVISQKPSRDICQRGTSLTIQCQVDSQVTMMFWYRQQPGQSLTLIATANQGSEATYESGFVIDKFPISRPNLTFSTLTVSNMSPEDSSIYLCSVARQGYTEAFFGQGTRLTVV.

The chain couples TRBV21-1 to TRBJ2-3; the listed D gene, TRBD2, was not tested against the DNA. TRBV21-1 is termed a pseudogene. This CDR3 is built from 9 residues. The CDR3 DNA follows: TGTGCCAGCAGCAAAGGACTAAATTTT. This codes for CASSKGLNF.

This clone occurred a few times. The CDR3 region has the DNA TGTGCCAGTAGCCACCGGGGACTAGGCTACGAGCAGTACTTC. As protein: CASSHRGLGYEQYF. This sequence joins TRBV19 and TRBJ2-7; 8 bases align to TRBD2. V was pared by 6 bases and J by 3 bases, with 7 bases of the junction left unmatched. This CDR3 has 14 residues. The germline V gene encodes CDR1 LNHDA and CDR2 SQIVND (reference sequence).

A few counts support this clone. The chain is built from TRBV19 and TRBJ2-3; TRBD2 agrees at 7 bases. After removal of 6 bases from V and 5 bases from J, the junction contained 17 bases not matched to a gene. The CDR3 length is 17 residues. The germline CDR1 and CDR2 sequences are LNHDA and SQIVND (reference sequence). The CDR3 DNA is TGTGCCAGTAGCCCCTTGCGGACTAGGGCCTTTGGAGATACGCAGTATTTT. Amino acid sequence: CASSPLRTRAFGDTQYF.

The chain has TRBV19 and TRBJ2-2; a weak D match, TRBD1 (6 bases). The CDR3 runs 14 residues. Germline V gives CDR1 LNHDA, CDR2 SQIVND (reference sequence). V was clipped by 5 bases and J by 5 bases, with 12 bases between them. The CDR3 sequence: CASSSGQGTGELFF. As DNA, the CDR3 is TGTGCCAGTAGTTCCGGGCAGGGGACCGGGGAGCTGTTTTTT.

This clone was observed a few times. The gene calls are TRBV4-2 and TRBJ2-7; D might be TRBD1 (6 bases). The germline V gene encodes CDR1 LGHNA and CDR2 YNFKEQ. The length of the CDR3 is 14 residues. Trimming shortened V by 0 bases and J by 6 bases, and 12 bases separated the two germline ends. CDR3 sequence (DNA): TGTGCCAGCAGCCAAGAACGCAGGGGTTCCGAGCAGTACTTC. Translating it yields CASSQERRGSEQYF.

The rearrangement joins TRBV6-1 to TRBJ1-5; D possibly corresponds to TRBD1 (6 bases). V lost 8 bases to trimming and J lost 2 bases, with 10 bases between them. This CDR3 has 13 amino acids. Germline lookup yields CDR1 MNHNS and CDR2 SASEGT. CDR3: CASGRGGNQPQHF. The CDR3 bases are TGTGCCAGCGGCAGGGGTGGCAATCAGCCCCAGCATTTT.